The TCR beta chain under discussion was sequenced for a study of blood T cell repertoires in COVID-19. The repertoire was sequenced with immunoSEQ multiplex PCR; TCRdb's copy has only in-frame clones and lacks some. The repertoire holds 95,000 to 120,000 clones, with approximately 90% as singletons. The ends lost 4 bases at V and 4 bases at J; junction bases unmatched: 11. The germline CDR1 and CDR2 sequences are SGHRS and YFSETQ. This CDR3 region has 17 residues. Sequenced: peripheral blood. This clonotype originated in a woman aged 65 to 85 who had recovered from COVID-19. This chain connects TRBV5-1 to TRBJ2-5; 12 bases line up with TRBD1. The CDR3 DNA reads as TGCGCCAGCAGCATGGGACAGGGGGCGTCTAGGGGAGAGACCCAGTACTTC. The encoded protein is CASSMGQGASRGETQYF.